Listed below are T cell receptor beta chains from one sample, sequenced in a study of patients and donors after allogeneic stem cell transplantation. From the RT-PCR reads, TCRdb called clonotypes with MiXCR, one entry per CDR3 protein. The table includes about 96,000 distinct CDR3 sequences, roughly 50% detected once. The sequencing input was blood, either unsorted or a sorted T cell fraction (not recorded which). These receptors were obtained from a human donor who was either an allogeneic HSCT recipient or a stem cell or donor lymphocyte infusion donor (not recorded which). It is not recorded whose cells these are; they may come from a transplant donor. CDR3s include the opening cysteine and the closing phenylalanine or tryptophan. A D gene is named only where the DNA matches it firmly. For some rows the clone size is stated as once, few or many, or as a class when expanded; others skip it.

v_gene: TRBV20-1; d_gene: .; abundance: .; j_gene: TRBJ2-7; CDR3nt: TGCAGTGCCAAGGGGGGGGTCAAAGCGACCGAGCAGTACTTC; CDR3aa: CSAKGGVKATEQYF
v_gene: TRBV5-5; d_gene: .; abundance: .; j_gene: TRBJ1-2; CDR3nt: TGTGCCAGCAGCTTGGTGGGATTAGACTATGGCTACACCTTC; CDR3aa: CASSLVGLDYGYTF
v_gene: TRBV29-1; d_gene: TRBD1; abundance: few; j_gene: TRBJ1-1; CDR3nt: TGCAGCGTTGAAAGTTGGCAGGGGGACACTGAAGCTTTCTTT; CDR3aa: CSVESWQGDTEAFF
v_gene: TRBV6-2/TRBV6-3; d_gene: TRBD1; abundance: .; j_gene: TRBJ1-1; CDR3nt: TGTGCCAGCAGTTACCACAGGGGGATGAACACTGAAGCTTTCTTT; CDR3aa: CASSYHRGMNTEAFF
v_gene: TRBV6-2/TRBV6-3; d_gene: .; abundance: .; j_gene: TRBJ1-2; CDR3nt: TGTGCCAGCAGTTACGGCCCGAAGACAGCTAACTATGGCTACACCTTC; CDR3aa: CASSYGPKTANYGYTF
v_gene: TRBV28; d_gene: .; abundance: .; j_gene: TRBJ1-5; CDR3nt: TGTGCCAGCAGTCGCCCCCAGGGTAGCAATCAGCCCCAGCATTTT; CDR3aa: CASSRPQGSNQPQHF
v_gene: TRBV7-9; d_gene: TRBD1; abundance: .; j_gene: TRBJ1-2; CDR3nt: TGTGCCAGCAGCTTAGCCTTCGGACAGGGTAGTGATGGCTACACCTTC; CDR3aa: CASSLAFGQGSDGYTF
v_gene: TRBV7-9; d_gene: .; abundance: few; j_gene: TRBJ1-1; CDR3nt: TGTGCCAGCAGCTTCCAGTTCACTGAAGCTTTCTTT; CDR3aa: CASSFQFTEAFF
v_gene: TRBV6-6; d_gene: TRBD1; abundance: few; j_gene: TRBJ1-5; CDR3nt: TGTGCCAGCAGTTACGGGACAGGGGCCCCTCAGCCCCAGCATTTT; CDR3aa: CASSYGTGAPQPQHF
v_gene: TRBV15; d_gene: .; abundance: .; j_gene: TRBJ2-3; CDR3nt: TGTGCCACCAGCAGAGAGGAGAGCACAGATACGCAGTATTTT; CDR3aa: CATSREESTDTQYF
v_gene: TRBV5-6; d_gene: .; abundance: .; j_gene: TRBJ1-5; CDR3nt: TGTGCCAGCAGCTTCAGGGTGAGTCAGCCCCAGCATTTT; CDR3aa: CASSFRVSQPQHF
v_gene: TRBV18; d_gene: .; abundance: .; j_gene: TRBJ1-5; CDR3nt: TGTGCCAGCTCCCCGACAGACGATCAGCCCCAGCATTTT; CDR3aa: CASSPTDDQPQHF
v_gene: TRBV4-3; d_gene: TRBD1; abundance: few; j_gene: TRBJ2-5; CDR3nt: TGCGCCAGCAGCCAAGATAGGGACAGAGAGACCCAGTACTTC; CDR3aa: CASSQDRDRETQYF
v_gene: TRBV20-1; d_gene: TRBD1; abundance: .; j_gene: TRBJ1-1; CDR3nt: TGCAGTGCTGCGGGACAGGGGAACACTGAAGCTTTCTTT; CDR3aa: CSAAGQGNTEAFF
v_gene: TRBV5-1; d_gene: .; abundance: few; j_gene: TRBJ1-3; CDR3nt: TGCGCCAGCAGCTTGGTAGCAGTGGACTCTGGAAACACCATATATTTT; CDR3aa: CASSLVAVDSGNTIYF
v_gene: TRBV6-2/TRBV6-3; d_gene: TRBD1; abundance: .; j_gene: TRBJ1-5; CDR3nt: TGTGCCAGCAGACCCGGGGCCAGGGGGGACAATCAGCCCCAGCATTTT; CDR3aa: CASRPGARGDNQPQHF
v_gene: TRBV15; d_gene: .; abundance: .; j_gene: TRBJ1-1; CDR3nt: TGTGCCACCAGCAGAGATCTGGGGACCACTGAAGCTTTCTTT; CDR3aa: CATSRDLGTTEAFF
v_gene: TRBV3-1; d_gene: .; abundance: .; j_gene: TRBJ1-2; CDR3nt: TGTGCCAGCAGCCAAGGCGGGAGTCTCGCTAACTATGGCTACACCTTC; CDR3aa: CASSQGGSLANYGYTF
v_gene: TRBV7-8; d_gene: TRBD2; abundance: .; j_gene: TRBJ2-1; CDR3nt: TGTGCCAGCAGCTTAGGACTAGCGGCCCACGGTGAGCAGTTCTTC; CDR3aa: CASSLGLAAHGEQFF
v_gene: TRBV5-1; d_gene: .; abundance: .; j_gene: TRBJ1-1; CDR3nt: TGCGCCAGCAGCTTCGATTCTCATAGAGCTTTCTTT; CDR3aa: CASSFDSHRAFF